The 27 T cell receptor beta chains given below trace back to one sample, sequenced in a study of human T cells and chemical hapten exposure. Documented time point: pre-sensitization, week 0. Treatment denoted: therapeutic diphenylcyclopropenone sensitization with weekly scalp DPC. TCRdb analysed the RACE reads with MiXCR anew, one entry per CDR3 protein. The table has a few hundred thousand distinct CDR3 sequences, 4.5% to 5.5% seen once; the top ten hold around 8.8%. The specimen was whole blood, collected in connection with sensitization to the hapten diphenylcyclopropenone (DPC). Receptor source: a young woman with alopecia areata. Some clones in this sample may be carry-over from other donors' samples.

This clonotype was seen ten or more times. This chain connects TRBV20-1 to TRBJ2-3; maybe TRBD1 (6 bases). Trimming removed 3 bases from V and 4 bases from J, with 17 bases in between. The CDR3 loop spans 15 amino acids. In germline, CDR1 is DFQATT, CDR2 SNEGSKA (reference sequence). Here the CDR3 reads CSASADSPLADTQYF. The CDR3 region has the DNA TGCAGTGCTAGCGCGGACAGCCCTCTTGCAGATACGCAGTATTTT.

This clonotype has a count of ten or more. The rearrangement uses TRBV29-1 and TRBJ2-3; 9 nucleotides line up with TRBD1. V shed 2 bases, J shed 3 bases, and the junction held 6 bases outside the gene matches. Germline loops: CDR1 SQVTM, CDR2 ANQGSEA. The CDR3 sequence is 15 residues long. CDR3 nucleotide sequence: TGCAGCGTTGAATTACAGGGGGCTGGGACAGATACGCAGTATTTT. Protein sequence: CSVELQGAGTDTQYF.

This clonotype was observed a handful of times. The gene calls are TRBV4-3 and TRBJ2-3; 7 bases line up with TRBD1. CDR1 and CDR2 (germline): LGHNA, YSLEER. J was trimmed by 6 bases and V by 1 base; bases with no gene match: 4. This CDR3 spans 14 amino acids. The CDR3 DNA reads TGCGCCAGCAGCCAAGCACTACAGGGGGATACGCAGTATTTT. This sequence encodes CASSQALQGDTQYF.

V and J are TRBV20-1 and TRBJ2-1; 9 bases map to TRBD2. From germline, CDR1 is DFQATT and CDR2 SNEGSKA (reference sequence). The V segment lost 6 bases and the J segment 7 bases; nucleotides outside the gene matches: 10. The length of the CDR3 is 14 residues. In DNA, the CDR3 is TGCAGTGCCCCTCCGGGGACTAGCAGAAATGAGCAGTTCTTC. This encodes CSAPPGTSRNEQFF.

The rearrangement uses TRBV7-2 and TRBJ2-4; 7 nucleotides agree with TRBD1. This CDR3 has 17 residues. V lost 5 bases to trimming and J lost 1 base; unmatched junction nucleotides: 11. CDR1 and CDR2 (germline): SGHTA, FQGNSA. CDR3 nucleotides: TGTGCCAGCAGCCCACGCGGAAGACAGGGCGCCAAAAACATTCAGTACTTC. It translates to CASSPRGRQGAKNIQYF.

V is TRBV6-5 and J is TRBJ1-1, with no clear D. The V and J ends lost 5 bases and 4 bases respectively, with 14 bases between them. The germline gives CDR1 MNHEY, CDR2 SVGAGI. The CDR3 loop spans 14 amino acids. The CDR3 bases are TGTGCCAGCAGTCATTCGTTATCGGGCACTGAAGCTTTCTTT. It is translated as CASSHSLSGTEAFF.

This clonotype has more than one count but fewer than ten. This chain connects TRBV20-1 to TRBJ2-3; 8 bases fit TRBD2. The junction had 11 bases not matched to a gene; V was cut back by 3 bases and J by 0 bases. CDR1 is DFQATT and CDR2 is SNEGSKA in the germline V gene (reference sequence). CDR3 length: 17 residues. The chain's CDR3 is CSASWAGGTSSTDTQYF. The CDR3 nucleotides read TGCAGTGCTAGCTGGGCGGGGGGCACCTCTAGCACAGATACGCAGTATTTT.

Only a few counts were recorded for this clonotype. This sequence joins TRBV5-1 and TRBJ1-1; D gene uncertain. CDR1 and CDR2 from the germline V gene are SGHRS and YFSETQ. V was shortened by 1 base and J by 2 bases, with 15 bases between the two germline ends. The CDR3 runs to 16 residues. Written as DNA, the CDR3 is TGCGCCAGCAGCTTGCGTTCACCGGGGTTTAACACTGAAGCTTTCTTT. It encodes CASSLRSPGFNTEAFF.

This clonotype was found a few times. V gene TRBV5-1 combines with J gene TRBJ1-1; D is undetermined. Germline V gives CDR1 SGHRS, CDR2 YFSETQ. CDR3 length: 14 amino acids. Trimming pared 0 bases from V and 4 bases from J, leaving 10 bases between. Here the CDR3 DNA reads TGCGCCAGCAGCTTGGGGTTTGATTTCACTGAAGCTTTCTTT. It specifies CASSLGFDFTEAFF.

The V gene is TRBV27, the J gene TRBJ2-4; D possibly corresponds to TRBD1 (6 bases). Trimming took off 0 bases at V and 0 bases at J, with 12 bases between the two ends. Germline assignment: CDR1 MNHEY and CDR2 SMNVEV (reference sequence). CDR3 length equals 17 residues. CDR3 in DNA: TGTGCCAGCAGTTTATCGCCAGGGGAGTTAGCCAAAAACATTCAGTACTTC. This encodes CASSLSPGELAKNIQYF.

This clonotype was seen at least ten times. This CDR3 reads CASSYNGYNSPLHF. The DNA of the CDR3 is TGTGCCAGCAGTTATAACGGGTATAATTCACCCCTCCACTTT. The V and J genes are TRBV6-5 and TRBJ1-6; no reliable D call. This CDR3 comprises 14 residues. Germline assignment: CDR1 MNHEY and CDR2 SVGAGI. Trimming removed 3 bases from V and 4 bases from J, with 7 bases in between.

This clonotype was picked up a small number of times. The V call is TRBV7-2, the J call TRBJ2-7; weak D call: TRBD2 (5 bases). The CDR3 length is 16 residues. Germline CDR1 reads SGHTA; CDR2 reads FQGNSA. V dropped 3 bases and J dropped 2 bases, with 17 bases sitting between them. The CDR3 sequence is CASSLVPAASTYEQYF. The CDR3 DNA follows: TGTGCCAGCAGCTTGGTACCTGCAGCTAGCACCTACGAGCAGTACTTC. Full variable domain (remainder filled in from reference TRBV7-2 and TRBJ2-7): GAGVSQSPSNKVTEKGKDVELRCDPISGHTALYWYRQSLGQGLEFLIYFQGNSAPDKSGLPSDRFSAERTGGSVSTLTIQRTQQEDSAVYLCASSLVPAASTYEQYFGPGTRLTVT.

Of note for this clonotype: This CDR3 is missing its conserved last phenylalanine or tryptophan, likely due to a read error. The chain employs TRBV20-1 and TRBJ2-7; D gene uncertain. CDR1 and CDR2 from the germline V gene are DFQATT and SNEGSKA (reference sequence). This CDR3 has 10 residues. V lost 4 bases and J 5 bases, leaving 6 bases between the germline ends. DNA for the CDR3: TGCAGTGCTACCGGCCACGAGCAGTACTAC. This sequence encodes CSATGHEQYY.

In its sample, this clonotype was seen a few times. V gene TRBV18 combines with J gene TRBJ1-6; D gene unclear. The germline V gene has CDR1 KGHSH and CDR2 LQKENI. Trimming pared 3 bases from V and 6 bases from J, leaving 9 bases between. This CDR3 has 14 residues. The chain's CDR3 is CASSPEKGNSPLHF. Here the CDR3 DNA reads TGTGCCAGCTCACCGGAAAAGGGTAATTCACCCCTCCACTTT.

V is TRBV10-3 and J is TRBJ2-5, with 7 bases identical to TRBD1. CDR1 and CDR2 (germline): ENHRY, SYGVKD. The length of the CDR3 is 16 residues. With V trimmed by 4 bases and J by 0 bases, 8 bases remained unmatched. For the CDR3, the DNA is TGTGCCATCAGTGGATTTTACAGGGGTGACCAAGAGACCCAGTACTTC. Its translation: CAISGFYRGDQETQYF.

There are many counts of this clonotype. The chain employs TRBV20-1 and TRBJ2-1; 13 bases agree with TRBD2. Germline CDR1 DFQATT, CDR2 SNEGSKA (reference sequence). The CDR3 has 17 amino acids. V shed 0 bases, J shed 6 bases, and the junction held 8 bases outside the gene matches. The CDR3 nucleotides are TGCAGTGCTAGAGACCGATTTCGACTAGCGGGGGGCAATGAGCAGTTCTTC. The encoded protein is CSARDRFRLAGGNEQFF.

In its sample, this clonotype was seen many times. The chain uses TRBV6-5 and TRBJ2-3, with a tentative D call TRBD2 (6 bases). Germline CDR1 and CDR2: MNHEY and SVGAGI. V was pared by 5 bases and J by 2 bases, with 17 bases between. CDR3 length: 16 amino acids. CDR3 sequence: CASSRPGTSLTDTQYF. The CDR3 nucleotides read TGTGCCAGCAGTCGTCCCGGGACTTCCCTCACAGATACGCAGTATTTT.

In its sample, this clonotype was seen many times. The chain links TRBV5-1 to TRBJ1-1; no definite D call. Germline lookup yields CDR1 SGHRS and CDR2 YFSETQ. The CDR3 is made up of 13 amino acids. V shed 4 bases and J shed 0 bases, with 7 bases lying between them. CDR3 DNA sequence: TGCGCCAGCAGCGACATTCTGAACACTGAAGCTTTCTTT. It specifies CASSDILNTEAFF. The whole variable domain, remainder taken from reference TRBV5-1 and TRBJ1-1, is KAGVTQTPRYLIKTRGQQVTLSCSPISGHRSVSWYQQTPGQGLQFLFEYFSETQRNKGNFPGRFSGRQFSNSRSEMNVSTLELGDSALYLCASSDILNTEAFFGQGTRLTVV.

This clonotype was counted ten times or more. The CDR3 DNA sequence: TGCGCCAGCAGCCCGATTGGGGGGAAGAGGGATGGCTACACCTTC. Residues: CASSPIGGKRDGYTF. This rearrangement joins TRBV4-1 to TRBJ1-2, with D maybe TRBD1 (5 bases). Germline V gene lookup returns CDR1 MGHRA and CDR2 YSYEKL. V was shortened by 4 bases and J by 6 bases, with 18 bases between the two germline ends. CDR3 length equals 15 residues.

This clonotype was seen more than once but under ten times. The rearrangement links TRBV20-1 to TRBJ1-2; no firm D call. Germline-derived CDR1 and CDR2 are DFQATT and SNEGSKA (reference sequence). The CDR3 is 14 amino acids. Trimming left V 0 bases short and J 8 bases short, with 16 bases between. The CDR3 DNA sequence: TGCAGTGCTAGAGATTTGGTCAGGCTTGGCGGCTACACCTTC. The encoded protein is CSARDLVRLGGYTF.

This clonotype appeared a few times. This chain uses TRBV20-1 with TRBJ2-3, with a possible D match to TRBD2 (5 bases). The CDR3 sequence is 12 residues long. Trimming took 7 bases from V and 3 from J, leaving 11 bases between them. CDR1 is DFQATT and CDR2 is SNEGSKA in the germline V gene (reference sequence). CDR3 residues: CSVHGVTDTQYF. The CDR3, as DNA: TGCAGTGTTCACGGGGTTACAGATACGCAGTATTTT.

This clonotype was counted ten times or more. The chain is built from TRBV15 and TRBJ2-1, with 10 positions matching TRBD2. CDR1 and CDR2 (germline): LNHNV, YYDKDF (reference sequence). J lost 9 bases, V lost 3 bases, and 20 bases had no gene match. The CDR3 loop spans 19 amino acids. CDR3 residues: CATSSDTRTSGSWDSEQFF. The DNA of the CDR3 is TGTGCCACCAGCAGTGACACCCGGACTAGCGGTTCTTGGGACAGTGAGCAGTTCTTC.

This clonotype has ten or more counts. The chain combines TRBV29-1 with TRBJ2-3; TRBD2 matches at 10 bases. The J segment lost 11 bases and the V segment lost 5 bases, leaving 10 bases of the junction unmatched. Germline CDR1 and CDR2: SQVTM and ANQGSEA. The length of the CDR3 is 13 residues. The DNA for the CDR3 is TGCAGCGTTCGACTAGCGGGCAGATACGGGCAGTATTTT. The encoded protein is CSVRLAGRYGQYF.

There are many counts of this clonotype. The genes are TRBV6-5 and TRBJ2-5; the D gene is possibly TRBD1 (6 bases). From germline, CDR1 is MNHEY and CDR2 SVGAGI. The V end lost 2 bases, the J end lost 4 bases, and 14 bases lay between the germline ends. The CDR3 totals 15 residues. CDR3: CASSYKGRGRETQYF. CDR3 nucleotide sequence: TGTGCCAGCAGTTACAAGGGCAGGGGACGAGAGACCCAGTACTTC.

Only a few counts were recorded for this clonotype. V usage is TRBV5-1 and J usage is TRBJ1-1; D gene unclear. Germline V CDR1 and CDR2: SGHRS, YFSETQ. Trimming shortened V by 0 bases and J by 0 bases, and 12 bases separated the two germline ends. The CDR3 is made up of 16 amino acids. This chain's CDR3 is CASSLVSLRVNTEAFF. The CDR3 bases are TGCGCCAGCAGCTTGGTCAGTTTACGGGTGAACACTGAAGCTTTCTTT. Combining the CDR3 with reference TRBV5-1 and TRBJ1-1 gives the whole variable domain KAGVTQTPRYLIKTRGQQVTLSCSPISGHRSVSWYQQTPGQGLQFLFEYFSETQRNKGNFPGRFSGRQFSNSRSEMNVSTLELGDSALYLCASSLVSLRVNTEAFFGQGTRLTVV.

This clonotype was detected many times. This chain joins TRBV12-3 or TRBV12-4 and TRBJ1-1; no definite D call. Trimming left V 6 bases short and J 4 bases short, with 12 bases between. This CDR3 has 13 amino acids. The CDR3 bases are TGTGCCAGCAGCCGTCTCTGGAGCACTGAAGCTTTCTTT. Encoded protein: CASSRLWSTEAFF.

Ten or more counts support this clonotype. The rearrangement joins TRBV12-3 or TRBV12-4 to TRBJ2-6, with D perhaps TRBD1 or TRBD2 (6 bases each). Trimming removed 10 bases from V and 2 bases from J, with 21 bases in between. The CDR3 covers 17 residues. In DNA, the CDR3 is TGTGCCATCAATCGGGACATCTGGGGGGCTGGGGCCAACGTCCTGACTTTC. Its translation: CAINRDIWGAGANVLTF.